Below, 4 T cell receptor beta chains from the same sample are listed, as sequenced in a study of blood T cell repertoires in COVID-19 (dated by TCRdb to the early 2020s). Receptor amplification or capture employed the immunoSEQ multiplex PCR assay. TCRdb took over this immuneACCESS table, retaining in-frame rearrangements with V and J assigned. Such tables are incomplete; in checked studies, under half of the missing clones stem from an unresolved V gene, and the remainder is unexplained. The sample yields 200,000 or so clones; 70% to 85% were counted once. Of the sample, around 5.2% is held by the ten largest clones. Sequences were obtained from peripheral blood. These receptor sequences come from a woman aged 25-40 years with acute or convalescent COVID-19.

J is TRBJ1-1 and V is TRBV4-3, with 7 nucleotides matching TRBD1. The V gene end was trimmed by 0 bases and the J gene end by 3 bases; junction bases not matched to a gene: 4. In germline, CDR1 is LGHNA, CDR2 YSLEER. This CDR3 region has 15 residues. For the CDR3, the DNA is TGCGCCAGCAGCCAAGATGGGCAGGGGGACACTGAAGCTTTCTTT. This translates into CASSQDGQGDTEAFF.

The V call is TRBV2, the J call TRBJ2-3; D remains unclear. The CDR3 contains 14 residues. In germline, CDR1 is SNHLY, CDR2 FYNNEI. V was pared by 7 bases and J by 1 base, with 12 bases between. The CDR3 DNA reads as TGTGCCAGCACCCCCCGGAGTGGCACAGATACGCAGTATTTT. This encodes CASTPRSGTDTQYF.

The chain combines TRBV7-9 with TRBJ1-2; 7 bases agree with TRBD1. V shed 5 bases and J 4 bases; nucleotides not matched to a gene: 7. CDR3 length: 14 amino acids. In germline, CDR1 is SEHNR, CDR2 FQNEAQ (reference sequence). The CDR3 reads CASSPEGAFYGYTF. The CDR3 DNA follows: TGTGCCAGCAGCCCCGAGGGGGCCTTCTATGGCTACACCTTC.

V is TRBV21-1 and J is TRBJ1-2. TRBV21-1 is classified as a pseudogene. The CDR3 contains 14 residues. This chain's CDR3 is CASSSRGGIYGYTF. DNA of the CDR3: TGTGCCAGCAGCAGCCGTGGGGGGATTTATGGCTACACCTTC.